This T cell receptor beta chain stems from a study of CD8+CD57+ T cells in acquired aplastic anemia. Study summary: DNA recovered from sorted CD4+ and CD8+ cells had a mean of approximately 3.4 ug. Findings of the study overall: With respect to CD8+ Simpson's diversity, patients and controls did not differ significantly. In common between the patients and the controls were around 30 CD8+ CDR3 sequences.

The germline CDR1 and CDR2 sequences are ENHRY and SYGVKD. V lost 5 bases and J lost 3, with 8 bases in between. The CDR3 is 13 residues long. Genomic DNA templated the TCR beta VDJ and CDR3 profiling. TCRdb called the reads again in MiXCR, with one record for every CDR3 protein. The top ten hold 7% to 10% of the sample, which has hundreds of thousands of distinct CDR3 sequences, around 43% seen once. Previously, flow cytometry had revealed CD8+CD57+ cell expansion in the patients chosen for sequencing. Patients had received no therapy at the time of blood sampling. As concerns this clonotype: Its antigen is not known.

This TCR derives from a human donor with aplastic anemia. The sequencing sample was made of sorted CD4+, CD8+, or CD8+CD57+ T cells (not recorded which) from PBMCs. This chain joins TRBV10-3 and TRBJ1-5, with unresolved D. The CDR3 coding sequence is TGTGCCATCAGTAGGGCAGACAATCAGCCCCAGCATTTT. Amino acids: CAISRADNQPQHF.